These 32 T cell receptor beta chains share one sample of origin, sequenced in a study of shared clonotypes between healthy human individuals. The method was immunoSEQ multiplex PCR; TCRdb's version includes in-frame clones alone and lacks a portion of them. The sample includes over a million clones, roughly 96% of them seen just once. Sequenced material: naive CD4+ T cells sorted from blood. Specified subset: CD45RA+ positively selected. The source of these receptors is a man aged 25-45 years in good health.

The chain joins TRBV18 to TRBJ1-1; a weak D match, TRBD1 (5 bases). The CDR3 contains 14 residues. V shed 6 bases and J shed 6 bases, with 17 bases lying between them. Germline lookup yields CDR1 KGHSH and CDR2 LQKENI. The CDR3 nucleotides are TGTGCCAGCTCTCCCGTAGGGGTGCGGCCTGAAGCTTTCTTT. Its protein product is CASSPVGVRPEAFF.

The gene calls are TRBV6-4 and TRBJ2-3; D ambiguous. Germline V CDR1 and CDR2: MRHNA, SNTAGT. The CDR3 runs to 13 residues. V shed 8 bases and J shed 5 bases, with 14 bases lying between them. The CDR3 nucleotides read TGTGCCAGCTCTCCCCGGACGGGAGATACGCAGTATTTT. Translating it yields CASSPRTGDTQYF.

The CDR3 loop is CASSVTGRGTGELFF. In nucleotides, the CDR3 is TGTGCCAGCAGCGTGACAGGGCGAGGCACCGGGGAGCTGTTTTTT. The chain has TRBV9 and TRBJ2-2; 7 bases agree with TRBD1. V shed 2 bases and J 4 bases; nucleotides not matched to a gene: 5. CDR1 SGDLS and CDR2 YYNGEE come from the germline V gene. The CDR3 consists of 15 residues.

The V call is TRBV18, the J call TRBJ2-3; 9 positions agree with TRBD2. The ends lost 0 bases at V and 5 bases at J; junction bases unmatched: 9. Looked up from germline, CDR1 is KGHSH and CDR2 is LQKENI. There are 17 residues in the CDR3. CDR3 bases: TGTGCCAGCTCACCACCGACTAGCGGACGGGTGGGAGATACGCAGTATTTT. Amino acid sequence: CASSPPTSGRVGDTQYF.

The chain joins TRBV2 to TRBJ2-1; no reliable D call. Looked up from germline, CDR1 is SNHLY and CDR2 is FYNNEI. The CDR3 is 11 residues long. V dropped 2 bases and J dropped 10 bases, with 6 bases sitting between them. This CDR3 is CASSERREQFF. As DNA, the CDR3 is TGTGCCAGCAGTGAACGGCGGGAGCAGTTCTTC.

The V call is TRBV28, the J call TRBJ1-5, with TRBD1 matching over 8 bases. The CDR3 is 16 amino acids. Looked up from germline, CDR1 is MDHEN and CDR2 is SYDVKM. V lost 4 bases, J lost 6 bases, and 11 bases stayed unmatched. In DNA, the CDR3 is TGTGCCAGCAGTTCTGGAGGACAGGGAGCGGGTCAGCCCCAGCATTTT. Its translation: CASSSGGQGAGQPQHF.

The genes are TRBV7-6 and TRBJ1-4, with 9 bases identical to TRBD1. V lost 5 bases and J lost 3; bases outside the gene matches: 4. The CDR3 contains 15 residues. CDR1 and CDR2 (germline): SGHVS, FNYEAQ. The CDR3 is CASSLRTGANEKLFF. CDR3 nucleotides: TGTGCCAGCAGCCTCCGGACAGGGGCTAATGAAAAACTGTTTTTT.

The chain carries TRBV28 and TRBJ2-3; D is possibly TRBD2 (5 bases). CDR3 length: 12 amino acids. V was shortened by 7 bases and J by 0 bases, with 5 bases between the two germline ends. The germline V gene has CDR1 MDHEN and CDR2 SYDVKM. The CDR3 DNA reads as TGTGCCAGCAAGCGGAGCACAGATACGCAGTATTTT. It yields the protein CASKRSTDTQYF.

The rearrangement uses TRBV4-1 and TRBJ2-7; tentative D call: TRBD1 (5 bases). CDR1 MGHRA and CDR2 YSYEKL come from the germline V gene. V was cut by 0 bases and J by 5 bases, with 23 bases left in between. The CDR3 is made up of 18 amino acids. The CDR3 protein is CASSQDIRQGVYRHEQYF. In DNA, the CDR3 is TGCGCCAGCAGCCAAGATATAAGACAAGGGGTTTATAGGCACGAGCAGTACTTC.

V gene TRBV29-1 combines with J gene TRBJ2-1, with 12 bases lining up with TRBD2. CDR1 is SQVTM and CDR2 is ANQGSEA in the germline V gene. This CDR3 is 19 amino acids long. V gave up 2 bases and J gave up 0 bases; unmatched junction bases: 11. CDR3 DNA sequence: TGCAGCGTTGAAAACCCCCAGCTAGCGGGAGGGGGCTCCTACAATGAGCAGTTCTTC. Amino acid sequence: CSVENPQLAGGGSYNEQFF.

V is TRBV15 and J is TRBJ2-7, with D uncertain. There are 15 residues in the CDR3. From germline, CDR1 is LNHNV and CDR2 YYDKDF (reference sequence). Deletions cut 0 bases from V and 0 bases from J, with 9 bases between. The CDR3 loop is CATSRDQFSSYEQYF. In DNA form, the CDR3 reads TGTGCCACCAGCAGAGATCAGTTTTCCTCCTACGAGCAGTACTTC.

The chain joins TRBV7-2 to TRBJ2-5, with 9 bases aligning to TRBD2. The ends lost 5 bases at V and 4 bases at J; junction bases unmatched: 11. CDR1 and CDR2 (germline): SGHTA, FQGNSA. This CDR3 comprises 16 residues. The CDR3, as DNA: TGTGCCAGCAGCACAGAGCTAGCGGGGCGTGGAGAGACCCAGTACTTC. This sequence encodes CASSTELAGRGETQYF.

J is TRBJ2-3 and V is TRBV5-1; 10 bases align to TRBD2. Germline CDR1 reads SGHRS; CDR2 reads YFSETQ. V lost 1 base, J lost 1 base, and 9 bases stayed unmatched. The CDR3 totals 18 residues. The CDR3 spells CASSLIAGGGEGTDTQYF. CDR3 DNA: TGCGCCAGCAGCTTGATAGCGGGAGGTGGTGAGGGCACAGATACGCAGTATTTT. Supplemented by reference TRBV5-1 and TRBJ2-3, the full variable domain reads KAGVTQTPRYLIKTRGQQVTLSCSPISGHRSVSWYQQTPGQGLQFLFEYFSETQRNKGNFPGRFSGRQFSNSRSEMNVSTLELGDSALYLCASSLIAGGGEGTDTQYFGPGTRLTVL.

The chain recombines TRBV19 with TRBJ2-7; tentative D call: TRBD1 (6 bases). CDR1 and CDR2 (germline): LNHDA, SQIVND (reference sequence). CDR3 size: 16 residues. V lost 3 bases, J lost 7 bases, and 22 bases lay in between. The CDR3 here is CASSITGTTIIEEQYF. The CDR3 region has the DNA TGTGCCAGTAGTATCACCGGGACAACCATAATTGAGGAGCAGTACTTC. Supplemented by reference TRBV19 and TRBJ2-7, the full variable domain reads DGGITQSPKYLFRKEGQNVTLSCEQNLNHDAMYWYRQDPGQGLRLIYYSQIVNDFQKGDIAEGYSVSREKKESFPLTVTSAQKNPTAFYLCASSITGTTIIEEQYFGPGTRLTVT.

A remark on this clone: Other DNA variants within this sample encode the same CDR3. The CDR3 region has the DNA TGTGCCAGTAGTATAGCGGGAGCTGGGGCCAACGTCCTGACTTTC. Translation: CASSIAGAGANVLTF. The chain uses TRBV19 and TRBJ2-6; TRBD2 is a possible D gene (6 bases). Between the trimmed V and J ends, which lost 1 base and 2 bases, there was a span of 6 bases. CDR1 and CDR2 (germline): LNHDA, SQIVND (reference sequence). This CDR3 contains 15 residues.

In nucleotides, the CDR3 is TGTGCCAGCTCACCTCTAAACAGGGCTGGAGAGACCCAGTACTTC. Protein sequence: CASSPLNRAGETQYF. This rearrangement joins TRBV18 to TRBJ2-5; maybe TRBD1 (6 bases). The CDR3 is 15 residues long. Trimming took 3 bases from V and 4 from J, leaving 15 bases between them. Germline V gene sequence: CDR1 KGHSH, CDR2 LQKENI.

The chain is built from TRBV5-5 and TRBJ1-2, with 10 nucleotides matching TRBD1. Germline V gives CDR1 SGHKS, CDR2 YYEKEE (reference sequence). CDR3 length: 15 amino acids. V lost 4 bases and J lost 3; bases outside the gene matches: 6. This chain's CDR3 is CASSVAGTGDYGYTF. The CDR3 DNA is TGTGCCAGCAGCGTCGCCGGGACAGGGGACTATGGCTACACCTTC.

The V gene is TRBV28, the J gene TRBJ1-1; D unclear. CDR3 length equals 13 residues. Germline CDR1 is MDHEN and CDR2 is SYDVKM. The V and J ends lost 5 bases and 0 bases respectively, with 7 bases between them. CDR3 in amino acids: CASSGRLNTEAFF. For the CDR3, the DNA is TGTGCCAGCAGTGGACGGTTGAACACTGAAGCTTTCTTT.

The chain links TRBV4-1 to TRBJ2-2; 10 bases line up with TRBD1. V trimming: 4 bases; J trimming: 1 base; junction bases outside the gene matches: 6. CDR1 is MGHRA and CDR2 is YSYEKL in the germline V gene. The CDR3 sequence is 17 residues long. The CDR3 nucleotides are TGCGCCAGCAGCCTGAGAGGGGACAGGGGGAACACCGGGGAGCTGTTTTTT. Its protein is CASSLRGDRGNTGELFF.

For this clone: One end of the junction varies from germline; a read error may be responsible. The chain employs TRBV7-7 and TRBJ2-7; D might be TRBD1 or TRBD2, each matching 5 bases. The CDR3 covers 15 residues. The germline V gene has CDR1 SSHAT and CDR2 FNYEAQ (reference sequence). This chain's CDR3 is CASSPQPGPGTPSHF. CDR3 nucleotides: TGTGCTAGCAGCCCCCAGCCGGGTCCCGGGACCCCAAGTCACTTC.

CDR3 loop: CAISEVAEDTDTQYF. The CDR3 DNA reads as TGTGCCATCAGTGAAGTAGCGGAGGACACAGATACGCAGTATTTT. The J gene is TRBJ2-3, the V gene TRBV10-3; possible D gene TRBD2, 6 bases. The CDR3 is made up of 15 amino acids. Germline V CDR1 and CDR2: ENHRY, SYGVKD. Trimming cost V 3 bases and J 2 bases, with 12 bases left between them.

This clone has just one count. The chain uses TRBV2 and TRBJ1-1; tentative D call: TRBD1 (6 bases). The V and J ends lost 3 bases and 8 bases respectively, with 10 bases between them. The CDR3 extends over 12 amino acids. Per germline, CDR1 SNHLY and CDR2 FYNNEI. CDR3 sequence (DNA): TGTGCCAGCAGTGACCGGGGGCACGAAGCTTTCTTT. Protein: CASSDRGHEAFF. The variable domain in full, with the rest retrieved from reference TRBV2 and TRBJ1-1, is EPEVTQTPSHQVTQMGQEVILRCVPISNHLYFYWYRQILGQKVEFLVSFYNNEISEKSEIFDDQFSVERPDGSNFTLKIRSTKLEDSAMYFCASSDRGHEAFFGQGTRLTVV.

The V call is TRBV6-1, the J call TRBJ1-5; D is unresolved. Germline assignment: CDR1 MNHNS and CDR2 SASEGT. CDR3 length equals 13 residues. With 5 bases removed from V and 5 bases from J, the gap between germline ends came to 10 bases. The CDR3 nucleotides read TGTGCCAGCAGTCAACTGAAGGATCAGCCCCAGCATTTT. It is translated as CASSQLKDQPQHF.

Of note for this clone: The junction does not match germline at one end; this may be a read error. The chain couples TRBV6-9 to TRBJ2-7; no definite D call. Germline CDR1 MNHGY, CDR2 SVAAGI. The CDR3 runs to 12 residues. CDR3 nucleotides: TGTGCCAGCAGTTATTCGAGAGGAGTTGCGAGCTTC. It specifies CASSYSRGVASF.

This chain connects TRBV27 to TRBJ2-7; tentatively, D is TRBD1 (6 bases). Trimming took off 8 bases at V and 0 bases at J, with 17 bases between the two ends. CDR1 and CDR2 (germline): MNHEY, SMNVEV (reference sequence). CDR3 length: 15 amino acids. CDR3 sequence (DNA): TGTGCCAGCGGATTCCGGGACACTGTCTCCTACGAGCAGTACTTC. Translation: CASGFRDTVSYEQYF.

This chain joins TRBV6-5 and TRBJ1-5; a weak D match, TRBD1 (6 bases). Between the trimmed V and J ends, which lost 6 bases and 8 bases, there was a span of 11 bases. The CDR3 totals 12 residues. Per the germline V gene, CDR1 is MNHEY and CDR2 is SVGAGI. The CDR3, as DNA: TGTGCCAGCAGCATAGGGGGAGAGCCCCAGCATTTT. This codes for CASSIGGEPQHF.

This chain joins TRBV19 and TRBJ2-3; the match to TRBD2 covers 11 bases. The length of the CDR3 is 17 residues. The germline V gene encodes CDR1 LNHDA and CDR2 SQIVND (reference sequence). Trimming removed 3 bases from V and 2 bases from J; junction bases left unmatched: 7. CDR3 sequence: CASSILPGLAVTDTQYF. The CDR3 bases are TGTGCCAGTAGTATCCTCCCGGGACTAGCGGTCACAGATACGCAGTATTTT.

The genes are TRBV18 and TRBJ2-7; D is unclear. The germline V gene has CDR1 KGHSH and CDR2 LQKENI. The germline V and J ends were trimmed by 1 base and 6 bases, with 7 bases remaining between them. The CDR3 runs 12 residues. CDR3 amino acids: CASSPQDGEQYF. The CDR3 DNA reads TGTGCCAGCTCACCACAAGATGGCGAGCAGTACTTC.

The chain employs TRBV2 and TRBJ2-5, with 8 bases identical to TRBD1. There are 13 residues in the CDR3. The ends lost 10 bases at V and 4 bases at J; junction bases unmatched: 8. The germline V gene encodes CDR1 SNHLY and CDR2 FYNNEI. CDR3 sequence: CAITRTGTETQYF. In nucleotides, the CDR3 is TGTGCCATCACCCGGACAGGGACAGAGACCCAGTACTTC.

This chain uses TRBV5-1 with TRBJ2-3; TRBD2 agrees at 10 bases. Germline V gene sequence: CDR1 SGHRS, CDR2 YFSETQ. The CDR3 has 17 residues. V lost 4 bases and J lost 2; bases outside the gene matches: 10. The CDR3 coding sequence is TGCGCCAGCAGCACCGATACGCTAGCGGGGGACACAGATACGCAGTATTTT. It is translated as CASSTDTLAGDTDTQYF. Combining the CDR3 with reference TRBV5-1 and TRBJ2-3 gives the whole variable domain KAGVTQTPRYLIKTRGQQVTLSCSPISGHRSVSWYQQTPGQGLQFLFEYFSETQRNKGNFPGRFSGRQFSNSRSEMNVSTLELGDSALYLCASSTDTLAGDTDTQYFGPGTRLTVL.

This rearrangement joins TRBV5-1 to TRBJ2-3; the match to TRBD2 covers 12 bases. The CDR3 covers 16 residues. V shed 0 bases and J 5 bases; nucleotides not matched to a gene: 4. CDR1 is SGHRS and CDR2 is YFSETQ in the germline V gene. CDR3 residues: CASSLASGRAGDTQYF. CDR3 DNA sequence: TGCGCCAGCAGCTTGGCTAGCGGGAGGGCCGGAGATACGCAGTATTTT.

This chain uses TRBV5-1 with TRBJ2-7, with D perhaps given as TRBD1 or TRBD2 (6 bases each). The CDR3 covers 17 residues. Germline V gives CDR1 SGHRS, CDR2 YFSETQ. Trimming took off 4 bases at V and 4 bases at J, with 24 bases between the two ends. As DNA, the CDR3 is TGCGCCAGCAGCGACAAAGTTTTGGGGGGCCGACGGTACGAGCAGTACTTC. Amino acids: CASSDKVLGGRRYEQYF.